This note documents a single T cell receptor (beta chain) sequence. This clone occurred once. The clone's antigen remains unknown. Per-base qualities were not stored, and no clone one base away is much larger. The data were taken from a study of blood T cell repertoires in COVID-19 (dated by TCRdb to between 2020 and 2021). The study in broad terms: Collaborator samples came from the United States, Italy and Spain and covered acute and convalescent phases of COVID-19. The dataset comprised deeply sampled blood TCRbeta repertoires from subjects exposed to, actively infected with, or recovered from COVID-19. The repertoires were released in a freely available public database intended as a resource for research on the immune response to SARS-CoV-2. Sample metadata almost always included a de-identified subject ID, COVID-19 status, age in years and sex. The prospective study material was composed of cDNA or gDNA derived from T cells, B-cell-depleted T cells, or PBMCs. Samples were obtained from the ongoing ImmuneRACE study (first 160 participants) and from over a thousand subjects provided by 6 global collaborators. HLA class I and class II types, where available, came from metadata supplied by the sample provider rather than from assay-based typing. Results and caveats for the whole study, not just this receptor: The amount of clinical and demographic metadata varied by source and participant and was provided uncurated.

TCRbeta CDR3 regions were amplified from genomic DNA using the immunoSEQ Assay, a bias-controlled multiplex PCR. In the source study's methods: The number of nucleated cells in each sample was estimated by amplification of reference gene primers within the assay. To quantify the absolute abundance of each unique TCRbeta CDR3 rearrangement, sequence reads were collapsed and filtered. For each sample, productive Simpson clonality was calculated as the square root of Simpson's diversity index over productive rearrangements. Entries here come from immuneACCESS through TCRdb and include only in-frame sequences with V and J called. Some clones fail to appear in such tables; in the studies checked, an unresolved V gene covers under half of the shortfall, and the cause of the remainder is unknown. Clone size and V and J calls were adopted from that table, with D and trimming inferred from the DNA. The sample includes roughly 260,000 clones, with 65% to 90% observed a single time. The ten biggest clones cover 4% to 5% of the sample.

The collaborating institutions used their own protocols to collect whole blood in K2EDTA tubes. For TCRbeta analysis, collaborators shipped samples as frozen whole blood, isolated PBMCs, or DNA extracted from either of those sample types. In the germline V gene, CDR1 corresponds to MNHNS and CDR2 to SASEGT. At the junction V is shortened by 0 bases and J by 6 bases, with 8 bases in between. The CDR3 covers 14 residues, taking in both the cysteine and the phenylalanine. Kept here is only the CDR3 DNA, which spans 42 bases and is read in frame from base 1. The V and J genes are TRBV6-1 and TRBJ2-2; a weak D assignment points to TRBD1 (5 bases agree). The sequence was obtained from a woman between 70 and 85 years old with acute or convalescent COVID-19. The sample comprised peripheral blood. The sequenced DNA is TGTGCCAGCAGTGAAGCATGGGGCCCCGGGGAGCTGTTTTTT. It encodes CASSEAWGPGELFF.